These 14 T cell receptor beta chains were all obtained from the same sample, sequenced in a study of OX40 agonist ivuxolimab in advanced cancers. Library prep was done by the immunoSEQ multiplex PCR assay. TCRdb stores this immuneACCESS table with in-frame sequences only. Part of the clones is absent; in the studies checked, under half of the shortfall reflects unresolved V genes, and no reason is known for the rest. Present in this sample are 90,000 or so clones, about 90% of which were seen just once. Roughly 4% of the sample lies in the top ten. The sample here was CD4+ or CD8+ T cells sorted from blood, taken in a trial of the OX40 agonist ivuxolimab. The receptors were sampled from an adult with an advanced solid tumor such as melanoma, head and neck, liver or kidney cancer.

The V gene is TRBV28, the J gene TRBJ2-3, with 9 nucleotides matching TRBD1. J gave up 7 bases and V 6 bases, and 11 bases lay outside the gene matches. Per germline, CDR1 MDHEN and CDR2 SYDVKM. This CDR3 is built from 15 residues. In DNA form, the CDR3 reads TGTGCCAGCAGAACAACAGGGGGCGTCTACCATACGCAGTATTTT. It translates to CASRTTGGVYHTQYF.

The rearrangement uses TRBV11-2 and TRBJ2-1; TRBD2 might be the D (5 bases). V lost 1 base to trimming and J lost 4 bases, with 14 bases between them. This CDR3 is 16 amino acids long. CDR1 SGHAT and CDR2 FQNNGV come from the germline V gene. The CDR3 DNA reads as TGTGCCAGCAGCTTAGGGCTAGCCCTCCCTTACAATGAGCAGTTCTTC. The encoded protein is CASSLGLALPYNEQFF. The variable domain in full, completed from reference TRBV11-2 and TRBJ2-1, reads EAGVAQSPRYKIIEKRQSVAFWCNPISGHATLYWYQQILGQGPKLLIQFQNNGVVDDSQLPKDRFSAERLKGVDSTLKIQPAKLEDSAVYLCASSLGLALPYNEQFFGPGTRLTVL.

The V call is TRBV7-9, the J call TRBJ2-3, with 12 bases that match TRBD2. CDR1 and CDR2 from the germline V gene are SEHNR and FQNEAQ (reference sequence). This CDR3 has 18 residues. J was trimmed by 1 base and V by 4 bases; bases with no gene match: 9. CDR3 coding DNA: TGTGCCAGCAGCTCCACCCGCGGGACTAGCGGGCGCACAGATACGCAGTATTTT. This translates into CASSSTRGTSGRTDTQYF.

The gene calls are TRBV2 and TRBJ2-7, with D maybe TRBD1 (6 bases). The CDR3 is made up of 15 amino acids. V dropped 6 bases and J dropped 2 bases, with 17 bases sitting between them. CDR1 SNHLY and CDR2 FYNNEI come from the germline V gene. The CDR3 is CASRRDTVRTYEQYF. CDR3 coding DNA: TGTGCCAGCAGACGGGACACGGTCAGAACCTACGAGCAGTACTTC.

V usage is TRBV4-1 and J usage is TRBJ2-2; 12 bases are shared with TRBD1. With V trimmed by 3 bases and J by 9 bases, 8 bases remained unmatched. The CDR3 has 16 residues. From germline, CDR1 is MGHRA and CDR2 YSYEKL. CDR3 nucleotides: TGCGCCAGCAGCCATGTCCCGGGACAGGGGGCGTGGGAGCTGTTTTTT. This encodes CASSHVPGQGAWELFF.

The J gene is TRBJ1-2, the V gene TRBV19, with unresolved D. The CDR3 covers 15 residues. V lost 3 bases and J 0 bases, leaving 11 bases between the germline ends. Germline assignment: CDR1 LNHDA and CDR2 SQIVND (reference sequence). The CDR3 DNA follows: TGTGCCAGTAGTATTCGCAGCCTTACTAACTATGGCTACACCTTC. It encodes CASSIRSLTNYGYTF.

The chain joins TRBV19 to TRBJ1-1, with a possible D match to TRBD1 (6 bases). This CDR3 region has 14 residues. V gave up 8 bases and J gave up 2 bases, with 15 bases separating them. Per germline, CDR1 LNHDA and CDR2 SQIVND (reference sequence). The CDR3, as DNA: TGTGCCAGTGTGCCAGGGGTGGGTAACACTGAAGCTTTCTTT. Its protein product is CASVPGVGNTEAFF. The full variable domain, completed using reference TRBV19 and TRBJ1-1, is DGGITQSPKYLFRKEGQNVTLSCEQNLNHDAMYWYRQDPGQGLRLIYYSQIVNDFQKGDIAEGYSVSREKKESFPLTVTSAQKNPTAFYLCASVPGVGNTEAFFGQGTRLTVV.

This chain connects TRBV7-2 to TRBJ1-6; a weak D match, TRBD1 (5 bases). The CDR3 loop spans 14 amino acids. In germline, CDR1 is SGHTA, CDR2 FQGNSA. The V end lost 5 bases, the J end lost 2 bases, and 7 bases lay between the germline ends. The CDR3 DNA reads TGTGCCAGCAGCCTGGGACCCTATAATTCACCCCTCCACTTT. Encoded protein: CASSLGPYNSPLHF. Full variable domain (remainder filled in from reference TRBV7-2 and TRBJ1-6): GAGVSQSPSNKVTEKGKDVELRCDPISGHTALYWYRQSLGQGLEFLIYFQGNSAPDKSGLPSDRFSAERTGGSVSTLTIQRTQQEDSAVYLCASSLGPYNSPLHFGNGTRLTVT.

This chain joins TRBV19 and TRBJ2-7, with 10 bases matching TRBD2. The CDR3 sequence is 15 residues long. Germline V CDR1 and CDR2: LNHDA, SQIVND (reference sequence). V lost 2 bases to trimming and J lost 3 bases; unmatched junction nucleotides: 4. The DNA of the CDR3 is TGTGCCAGTAGTATACGTCCTAGCGGGAGCTACGAGCAGTACTTC. Protein product: CASSIRPSGSYEQYF.

This chain uses TRBV10-3 with TRBJ2-1; TRBD2 might be the D (7 bases). V gave up 0 bases and J gave up 0 bases, with 15 bases separating them. This CDR3 has 18 amino acids. Germline V gives CDR1 ENHRY, CDR2 SYGVKD. For the CDR3, the DNA is TGTGCCATCAGTGAGTCGCGGGGGCAGCCCGTCTCCTACAATGAGCAGTTCTTC. Translated, it gives CAISESRGQPVSYNEQFF.

This clone was picked up one time. The genes are TRBV6-5 and TRBJ2-3; D not resolved. This CDR3 is 14 amino acids long. V lost 4 bases and J 4 bases, leaving 12 bases between the germline ends. Germline CDR1 MNHEY, CDR2 SVGAGI. CDR3 nucleotide sequence: TGTGCCAGCAGTTCAGGCAAATTCGCAGATACGCAGTATTTT. Amino acid sequence: CASSSGKFADTQYF.

The rearrangement uses TRBV11-2 and TRBJ2-3, with D possibly matching TRBD2 (6 bases). CDR1 is SGHAT, CDR2 FQNNGV, per germline. The CDR3 runs to 16 residues. Trimming removed 0 bases from V and 2 bases from J, with 12 bases in between. CDR3 in amino acids: CASSLDLGLNTDTQYF. The CDR3 nucleotides read TGTGCCAGCAGCTTAGACTTGGGACTCAACACAGATACGCAGTATTTT.

The V and J genes are TRBV9 and TRBJ2-2; 13 bases fit TRBD2. V lost 0 bases, J lost 6 bases, and 5 bases stayed unmatched. Looked up from germline, CDR1 is SGDLS and CDR2 is YYNGEE. There are 17 residues in the CDR3. This CDR3 reads CASSVARLAGGSGELFF. CDR3 nucleotide sequence: TGTGCCAGCAGCGTAGCTCGACTAGCGGGGGGATCCGGGGAGCTGTTTTTT.

The chain recombines TRBV19 with TRBJ2-1, with 11 positions matching TRBD2. The germline gives CDR1 LNHDA, CDR2 SQIVND (reference sequence). Trimming removed 6 bases from V and 7 bases from J; junction bases left unmatched: 8. The CDR3 runs to 15 residues. CDR3 nucleotide sequence: TGTGCCAGTAGCCATAGCGGGAGGGCCGTAAATGAGCAGTTCTTC. Its protein is CASSHSGRAVNEQFF. The variable domain in full, with the rest retrieved from reference TRBV19 and TRBJ2-1, is DGGITQSPKYLFRKEGQNVTLSCEQNLNHDAMYWYRQDPGQGLRLIYYSQIVNDFQKGDIAEGYSVSREKKESFPLTVTSAQKNPTAFYLCASSHSGRAVNEQFFGPGTRLTVL.